The clone carrying this T cell receptor (beta chain) has a handful of counts. TCR beta VDJ and CDR3 were profiled, and genomic DNA was the template. From the reads, TCRdb called clonotypes with MiXCR, one entry per CDR3 protein. The sample holds about 200,000 distinct CDR3 sequences, less than 60% seen once. The data were obtained in a study of CD8+CD57+ T cells in acquired aplastic anemia. All sequencing subjects had displayed CD8+CD57+ cell expansion on flow cytometry. The CDR3 extends over 18 amino acids. Trimming cost V 2 bases and J 5 bases; bases outside gene matches: 15. Sequencing input: sorted CD4+, CD8+, or CD8+CD57+ T cells (not recorded which) from PBMCs. This chain connects TRBV12-3 or TRBV12-4 to TRBJ2-5, with 9 bases that match TRBD2. This TCR was sampled from a human donor with aplastic anemia. The CDR3 DNA is TGTGCCAGCAGTTTAACCCCCTATGGGCGGGGGGGCCGGGAGACCCAGTACTTC. Encoded protein: CASSLTPYGRGGRETQYF.